These 17 T cell receptor beta chains were all obtained from the same sample, sequenced in a study of cytomegalovirus exposure and HLA in healthy donors. The PCR made use of 60 Vbeta and 13 Jbeta primers. TCRdb's copy holds only in-frame clones and misses some; the assay was immunoSEQ multiplex PCR. The data contain 160,000 or so clones, approximately 80% of them singletons. Sequences were obtained from PBMCs. These receptors came from a young man in good health and CMV-seronegative.

This clone was picked up a small number of times. J is TRBJ2-1 and V is TRBV7-9; TRBD2 matches at 12 bases. V was pared by 6 bases and J by 8 bases, with 14 bases of the junction left unmatched. The CDR3 consists of 17 residues. The germline gives CDR1 SEHNR, CDR2 FQNEAQ (reference sequence). CDR3 in amino acids: CASRFGASGGAMDEQFF. Here the CDR3 DNA reads TGTGCCAGCAGATTCGGGGCTAGCGGGGGGGCCATGGATGAGCAGTTCTTC.

This chain links TRBV28 with TRBJ2-7; the match to TRBD2 covers 13 bases. The CDR3 extends over 15 amino acids. In germline, CDR1 is MDHEN, CDR2 SYDVKM. V lost 5 bases, J lost 5 bases, and 6 bases stayed unmatched. The CDR3, as DNA: TGTGCCAGCAGTATCAGGACTAGCGGGAGCCACGAGCAGTACTTC. This encodes CASSIRTSGSHEQYF.

The genes are TRBV4-3 and TRBJ2-4; TRBD2 matches 9 bases. J lost 6 bases, V lost 0 bases, and 12 bases had no gene match. The CDR3 is 18 residues long. Germline V gene lookup returns CDR1 LGHNA and CDR2 YSLEER. The CDR3 DNA reads as TGCGCCAGCAGCCAAGATCTAGGGTCTAGCGGGGCTGGAAACATTCAGTACTTC. Translating gives CASSQDLGSSGAGNIQYF.

The chain joins TRBV6-6 to TRBJ1-1; D not certain. CDR3 length: 16 residues. Germline assignment: CDR1 MNHNY and CDR2 SVGAGI (reference sequence). With 0 bases removed from V and 4 bases from J, the gap between germline ends came to 15 bases. The CDR3 coding sequence is TGTGCCAGCAGTTACTCGAAAATCGGGGATGGCACTGAAGCTTTCTTT. Translating gives CASSYSKIGDGTEAFF.

The chain uses TRBV19 and TRBJ1-2; 7 nucleotides agree with TRBD1. Germline V CDR1 and CDR2: LNHDA, SQIVND (reference sequence). V lost 4 bases and J lost 5; bases outside the gene matches: 13. This CDR3 has 16 amino acids. CDR3 sequence reads: CASSTTGSWPRYGYTF. The CDR3 bases are TGTGCCAGTAGTACGACAGGGTCCTGGCCGCGGTATGGCTACACCTTC. Based on the CDR3 plus reference TRBV19 and TRBJ1-2, the full variable domain is DGGITQSPKYLFRKEGQNVTLSCEQNLNHDAMYWYRQDPGQGLRLIYYSQIVNDFQKGDIAEGYSVSREKKESFPLTVTSAQKNPTAFYLCASSTTGSWPRYGYTFGSGTRLTVV.

This chain connects TRBV10-2 to TRBJ2-7, with 12 bases fitting TRBD2. The CDR3 loop spans 16 amino acids. Germline CDR1 is WSHSY and CDR2 is SAAADI. Trimming removed 6 bases from V and 5 bases from J; junction bases left unmatched: 11. The CDR3 DNA sequence: TGCGCCAGCAGGGAGGGAGGGACTAGCGGGTTAAACGAGCAGTACTTC. It specifies CASREGGTSGLNEQYF.

The chain has TRBV7-9 and TRBJ2-5; TRBD1 matches 10 bases. J was trimmed by 5 bases and V by 3 bases; bases with no gene match: 9. Germline CDR1 is SEHNR and CDR2 is FQNEAQ (reference sequence). This CDR3 has 16 amino acids. This chain's CDR3 is CASSFGPGQGRETQYF. CDR3 nucleotides: TGTGCCAGCAGCTTTGGACCGGGACAGGGGAGGGAGACCCAGTACTTC. The full variable domain, with the rest looked up from reference TRBV7-9 and TRBJ2-5, is DTGVSQNPRHKITKRGQNVTFRCDPISEHNRLYWYRQTLGQGPEFLTYFQNEAQLEKSRLLSDRFSAERPKGSFSTLEIQRTEQGDSAMYLCASSFGPGQGRETQYFGPGTRLLVL.

The J gene is TRBJ2-3, the V gene TRBV28; possible D gene TRBD2, 6 bases. Germline CDR1 MDHEN, CDR2 SYDVKM. V was cut by 3 bases and J by 6 bases, with 19 bases left in between. This CDR3 region has 16 residues. In nucleotides, the CDR3 is TGTGCCAGCAGTTTCGGCGCGGGATTGGTAGCGGATACGCAGTATTTT. Translating gives CASSFGAGLVADTQYF.

The chain has TRBV7-3 and TRBJ2-1; 7 bases line up with TRBD2. Per the germline V gene, CDR1 is SGHTA and CDR2 is FQGTGA. The CDR3 length is 16 residues. V lost 0 bases to trimming and J lost 1 base; unmatched junction nucleotides: 3. The CDR3 DNA is TGTGCCAGCAGCTTAACAGCGGGAAGGTCCTACAATGAGCAGTTCTTC. Its protein product is CASSLTAGRSYNEQFF.

V is TRBV5-1 and J is TRBJ2-2, with 11 positions matching TRBD1. J gave up 1 base and V 3 bases, and 11 bases lay outside the gene matches. The CDR3 runs 19 residues. From germline, CDR1 is SGHRS and CDR2 YFSETQ. The CDR3 is CASSSWTGGGILNTGELFF. The DNA for the CDR3 is TGCGCCAGCAGCTCTTGGACAGGGGGCGGAATCTTGAACACCGGGGAGCTGTTTTTT.

This chain joins TRBV7-2 and TRBJ1-4; 11 bases map to TRBD1. V lost 5 bases, J lost 7 bases, and 6 bases stayed unmatched. The CDR3 totals 15 residues. The germline CDR1 and CDR2 sequences are SGHTA and FQGNSA. CDR3: CASSQGTGGGEKLFF. The CDR3 DNA sequence: TGTGCCAGCAGCCAGGGGACAGGGGGTGGTGAAAAACTGTTTTTT.

Notes on this clone: At one end the junction does not follow the germline gene, possibly because of a read error. This chain links TRBV7-9 with TRBJ1-5; 10 bases are shared with TRBD1. This CDR3 comprises 15 residues. Germline CDR1 reads SEHNR; CDR2 reads FQNEAQ (reference sequence). The CDR3 nucleotides read TGTTCCAGCAGCCCGGGACAGGGGAGCAATCAGCCCCAGCATTTT. This translates into CSSSPGQGSNQPQHF.

J is TRBJ1-1 and V is TRBV7-3; D is perhaps TRBD1 (5 bases). Germline loops: CDR1 SGHTA, CDR2 FQGTGA. V was shortened by 6 bases and J by 11 bases, with 19 bases between the two germline ends. The CDR3 covers 13 residues. The CDR3 region is CASSLHGGGQAFF. In nucleotides, the CDR3 is TGTGCCAGCAGTTTACATGGGGGGGGTCAGGCTTTCTTT. The full variable domain, its missing parts supplied by reference TRBV7-3 and TRBJ1-1, is GAGVSQTPSNKVTEKGKYVELRCDPISGHTALYWYRQSLGQGPEFLIYFQGTGAADDSGLPNDRFFAVRPEGSVSTLKIQRTERGDSAVYLCASSLHGGGQAFFGQGTRLTVV.

Note on this clone: The same CDR3 is also encoded by other DNA sequences in this sample. Here the CDR3 reads CASSLAGGYEQYF. The CDR3 nucleotides are TGTGCCAGCAGCTTAGCCGGCGGCTACGAGCAGTACTTC. The V call is TRBV7-9, the J call TRBJ2-7; D is uncertain. The CDR3 has 13 residues. From germline, CDR1 is SEHNR and CDR2 FQNEAQ (reference sequence). V shed 0 bases and J shed 3 bases, with 6 bases lying between them.

The chain carries TRBV7-6 and TRBJ1-2, with D perhaps TRBD1 (6 bases). The germline V gene encodes CDR1 SGHVS and CDR2 FNYEAQ. The ends were cut back, 5 bases at V and 6 bases at J, with 16 bases in the middle. CDR3 length: 14 residues. CDR3 DNA: TGTGCCAGCAGCCAGAGTGGGGGCGGAGATGGCTACACCTTC. Translation: CASSQSGGGDGYTF.

The chain couples TRBV27 to TRBJ2-3; D may be TRBD2 (7 bases). V lost 2 bases and J 2 bases, leaving 11 bases between the germline ends. The CDR3 is 15 amino acids. CDR1 is MNHEY and CDR2 is SMNVEV in the germline V gene (reference sequence). The DNA for the CDR3 is TGTGCCAGCAGTTTAGCGGGGGCCTACACAGATACGCAGTATTTT. Translating gives CASSLAGAYTDTQYF.

The V and J genes are TRBV5-5 and TRBJ2-7; 8 bases line up with TRBD2. The CDR3 has 16 amino acids. V lost 4 bases and J lost 1; bases outside the gene matches: 10. CDR1 is SGHKS, CDR2 YYEKEE, per germline (reference sequence). The chain's CDR3 is CASSPVRTSRSYEQYF. The CDR3 DNA reads as TGTGCCAGCAGCCCCGTAAGGACTAGCCGATCCTACGAGCAGTACTTC.